This TCR beta chain was captured by sequencing in a study of CD8+ T cells in alopecia areata (dated by TCRdb to 2016 to 2018). Notes on the research overall: The treated patients took part in an open-label pilot trial in which moderate-to-severe alopecia areata was treated with oral tofacitinib at 5 to 10 mg twice daily. Tofacitinib was administered for 6 to 18 months, and 6 months of follow-up off drug were then conducted to assess delayed response and recurrence. In both human patients and the C3H/HeJ mouse model, the study applied high-throughput TCRbeta sequencing to look at T cell clonal expansion in alopecia areata. On the human side, TCRbeta sequencing was run on scalp tissue and on sorted CD4+ and CD8+ peripheral blood T cells from healthy controls and from alopecia areata patients with either patchy or totalis/universalis disease. Patients on tofacitinib were biopsied at baseline and after 4 and 24 weeks of treatment, and several of the patients also had a later scalp biopsy. Scalp clonality was compared across normal scalp (n=4), patchy alopecia areata scalp (n=8), and alopecia totalis/universalis scalp (n=8). RNA was obtained with the PAXgene miRNA kit for fixed scalp, the miRNeasy kit for PBMCs, and the RNeasy kit for mouse skin. TCRbeta CDR3 regions were amplified by immunoSEQ multiplex PCR using 35 Vbeta forward and 13 Jbeta reverse primers. The investigation overall reported the following: Compared with normal scalp, lesional scalp, particularly in alopecia totalis/universalis, had higher clonality and more expanded CD8+ clones, which suggests antigenic drive. Compared with mice, TCR sequences shared between patients were less clear, possibly partly because of HLA diversity across the patient population. Resident alphabeta T cells in normal human skin are also sequenced, complicating scalp TCR repertoire analysis, unlike mouse skin dominated by gammadelta T cells.

The receptor library was made with the immunoSEQ multiplex PCR assay. RNA was extracted from all samples and reverse transcribed into cDNA, which served as template for TCR sequencing. SuperScript III was used to make first-strand cDNA, primed with a 2:1 mix of oligo-dT and random hexamers. A synthetic immune receptor repertoire was used to measure amplification bias, and any remaining bias was corrected computationally. Per the original workflow: Raw reads were preprocessed to remove errors, and CDR3 was defined by IMGT conventions from the conserved cysteine to phenylalanine. Clonality was computed as 1 minus the Shannon entropy, with the entropy normalized by log2 of the number of productive unique TCRs. Whether scalp clones were CD4 or CD8 was inferred by matching scalp TCRbeta sequences against CD4 and CD8 repertoires sorted from blood. This immuneACCESS table, as held by TCRdb, lists in-frame sequences with V and J called but not all clones. Of the missing ones, under half trace to an unresolved V gene in checked studies; the others have no known cause. The DNA gave D and trimming, while V, J and clone size come from that table. The sample includes roughly 150,000 clones, with under 60% observed a single time. Of the sample, approximately 19% falls within the top ten clones.

The time point label on this specimen signifies: baseline before oral tofacitinib. Lesional scalp punch biopsies and peripheral blood were collected from alopecia areata patients. PBMCs were separated by density centrifugation and stained for CD3, CD4 and CD8, after which CD4+ and CD8+ T cells were sorted on a FACSAria. At the junction V is shortened by 1 base and J by 4 bases, with 16 bases in between. CDR1 and CDR2, per the germline V gene (reference sequence), are MNHEY and SMNVEV. Inclusive of the bounding cysteine and phenylalanine, the CDR3 is 16 residues long. Just the 48-base CDR3 DNA is kept, in frame starting at base 1. In this sample, this clone turned up a few times. The antigen this receptor binds is unknown. No much larger clone exists at a distance of one base, and base qualities are not known.

The chain was built from TRBV27 and TRBJ1-1; the D region possibly corresponds to TRBD1 (6 bases align). The TCR was taken from a human donor with alopecia areata. This material consisted of CD8+ T cells sorted from blood, taken at week 0. The DNA is TGTGCCAGCAGTTTATTTAGGCCTACAGGGTCCACTGAAGCTTTCTTT. The translation is CASSLFRPTGSTEAFF.